These T cell receptor beta chains were read from a single sample in a study of CD8 T cells in Susac syndrome. Each CDR3 protein gets one entry after TCRdb re-called the immunoSEQ multiplex PCR reads with MiXCR. The table records 100,000 to 150,000 distinct CDR3 sequences, about 94% of them present only once. Sequencing input: CD8+ T cells from PBMCs. The receptors were gathered from a human donor with Susac syndrome. CDR3s include the opening cysteine and the closing phenylalanine or tryptophan. The D gene is left open where the match is weak. A clone size is listed for some rows: how often the clone was seen (once, few, many), or a class if it is expanded.

DNA,CDR3,size,J,V,D
TGCAGTGCTAGAGATCTCGGGGACGACTCCTACGAGCAGTACTTC,CSARDLGDDSYEQYF,.,TRBJ2-7,TRBV20-1,.
TGCAGTGCTAGGGCGGGCGGGGGGTGGAATGAGCAGTTCTTC,CSARAGGGWNEQFF,once,TRBJ2-1,TRBV20-1,TRBD2
TGTGCCATCAGTGACCCGACAGGGGAGAGAGGGAATGAGCAGTTCTTC,CAISDPTGERGNEQFF,.,TRBJ2-1,TRBV10-3,TRBD1
TGTGCCAGCAGTGAAACGGAACCCAACTTCTATGGCTACACCTTC,CASSETEPNFYGYTF,.,TRBJ1-2,TRBV12-3/TRBV12-4,.
TGTGCCAGCAGTTTAATCGCTAGCGGGAGGCAGTTCTTC,CASSLIASGRQFF,.,TRBJ2-1,TRBV27,TRBD2
TGTGCCAGCAGCTTAGCGCTCAGAGGCCGGTCCTACGAGCAGTACTTC,CASSLALRGRSYEQYF,.,TRBJ2-7,TRBV7-9,.
TGTGCCAGCAGCTTGGCCCAGAATGAAGCTTTCTTT,CASSLAQNEAFF,.,TRBJ1-1,TRBV5-6,.
TGTGCCACCAGCAAATTATCCTACAATGAGCAGTTCTTC,CATSKLSYNEQFF,.,TRBJ2-1,TRBV15,.
TGTGCCAGCAGTCCGGACAGGGGTACCTACGAGCAGTACTTC,CASSPDRGTYEQYF,.,TRBJ2-7,TRBV28,TRBD1
TGTGCCAGCAGCCAAGATCGGCCAGGAGAGACCCAGTACTTC,CASSQDRPGETQYF,.,TRBJ2-5,TRBV3-1,.
TGTGCCTCCCAAGAGGGGCGTGGAGCTGAAGCTTTCTTT,CASQEGRGAEAFF,.,TRBJ1-1,TRBV6-2/TRBV6-3,.
TGTGCCAGCAGCCCCCAACCGGGACAGAGCTCTGGGGCCAACGTCCTGACTTTC,CASSPQPGQSSGANVLTF,.,TRBJ2-6,TRBV7-9,TRBD1
TGTGCCAGCAGCTTAGAGGTTGGAGGGGGCGTCTCCGAGCAGTACTTC,CASSLEVGGGVSEQYF,.,TRBJ2-7,TRBV7-6,.
TGTGCCAGCAGCCCGACACCCATGAACACTGAAGCTTTCTTT,CASSPTPMNTEAFF,.,TRBJ1-1,TRBV7-2,.
TGTGCCAGCAGTTACGCGGGTCCTGGGGATGAGCAGTTCTTC,CASSYAGPGDEQFF,.,TRBJ2-1,TRBV6-5,.
TGTGCCAGTAGTGCCTCCCCCGGGACTAGGTACAATGAGCAGTTCTTC,CASSASPGTRYNEQFF,.,TRBJ2-1,TRBV19,TRBD2
TGTGCCAGCAGCTTTGGGACAGGGGACACTGAAGCTTTCTTT,CASSFGTGDTEAFF,.,TRBJ1-1,TRBV11-1,TRBD1
TGTGCCAGCAGCCGGGGACAGGGCCCTGGAAACACCATATATTTT,CASSRGQGPGNTIYF,.,TRBJ1-3,TRBV2,TRBD1
TGTGCCAGCAGTCTAGCGGACACCTACGAGCAGTACTTC,CASSLADTYEQYF,.,TRBJ2-7,TRBV6-2/TRBV6-3,TRBD2
TGTGCCACCAGTGATTTCAGGGGGAACACTGAAGCTTTCTTT,CATSDFRGNTEAFF,.,TRBJ1-1,TRBV24-1,.
TGTGCCAGCAGCCCAACGGTGGGGGACTACAATGAGCAGTTCTTC,CASSPTVGDYNEQFF,.,TRBJ2-1,TRBV6-2/TRBV6-3,.
TGCAGTGCTAGAGATATCGAGCGATTCAATGAGCAGTTCTTC,CSARDIERFNEQFF,.,TRBJ2-1,TRBV20-1,.
TGTGCCAGTACCGAACAATTGCGGGACCGCACCGGGGAGCTGTTTTTT,CASTEQLRDRTGELFF,.,TRBJ2-2,TRBV19,.
TGTGCTTCGGGGGGTTCCACAGATACGCAGTATTTT,CASGGSTDTQYF,few,TRBJ2-3,TRBV30,TRBD2
TGTGCCAGCGGTACGGGACTGGTACCCTACGAGCAGTACTTC,CASGTGLVPYEQYF,.,TRBJ2-7,TRBV27,.
TGTGCCAGCAGCCCCCGGGACAGGCCTTATGGCTACACCTTC,CASSPRDRPYGYTF,.,TRBJ1-2,TRBV7-9,TRBD1
TGTGCCAGCAGTGACGAGGCCGGGACTAGCGGACTGTCCTACAATGAGCAGTTCTTC,CASSDEAGTSGLSYNEQFF,.,TRBJ2-1,TRBV25-1,TRBD2
TGTGCCACCAGCCGCCGCCGGGACCCAGGGGTGGACATTCAGTACTTC,CATSRRRDPGVDIQYF,.,TRBJ2-4,TRBV15,.
TGTGCCTGGAGTGCGGGTCGGAACACTGAAGCTTTCTTT,CAWSAGRNTEAFF,.,TRBJ1-1,TRBV30,.
TGTGCCAGCAGTTACAGGGAGAGATCGTCCTACAATGAGCAGTTCTTC,CASSYRERSSYNEQFF,.,TRBJ2-1,TRBV27,.
TGCAGCGGTTTGACAGGGTACACTGAAGCTTTCTTT,CSGLTGYTEAFF,.,TRBJ1-1,TRBV29-1,TRBD1
TGTGCCAGCGGTGCCCGGATGGTAAACACTGAAGCTTTCTTT,CASGARMVNTEAFF,.,TRBJ1-1,TRBV6-6,.
TGTGCCAGCAGCTCTGCAGATACGCAGTATTTT,CASSSADTQYF,.,TRBJ2-3,TRBV13,.
TGTGCCAGCAGCCCACAGAATGAAGCTTTCTTT,CASSPQNEAFF,.,TRBJ1-1,TRBV7-9,.
TGTGCCAGCAGTTACCGGGGCGGAGAGTCCTACAATGAGCAGTTCTTC,CASSYRGGESYNEQFF,.,TRBJ2-1,TRBV6-2/TRBV6-3,.
TGTGCCAGCAGCGTATCGATCGGACAGCCCTATGGCTACACCTTC,CASSVSIGQPYGYTF,.,TRBJ1-2,TRBV9,.
TGCAGTGCTAGAGATCAGGGACAGGGCGCCTACGAGCAGTACTTC,CSARDQGQGAYEQYF,.,TRBJ2-7,TRBV20-1,TRBD1
TGTGCCAGCAGCTATGACAGTGAGGAGACCCAGTACTTC,CASSYDSEETQYF,once,TRBJ2-5,TRBV7-9,.
TGTGCCAGTAGCTCTCAACTACTGAACACTGAAGCTTTCTTT,CASSSQLLNTEAFF,.,TRBJ1-1,TRBV19,.
TGTGCCAGCACGTACGGGACCGAGCAGTACTTC,CASTYGTEQYF,.,TRBJ2-7,TRBV25-1,.
TGTGCCAGCAGGCGCCTCCAAGGGGGGCCGTTGTCCTACAATGAGCAGTTCTTC,CASRRLQGGPLSYNEQFF,.,TRBJ2-1,TRBV11-2,.
TGTGCCAGCAGCGTCATAGCCGGGAAGACCCAGTACTTC,CASSVIAGKTQYF,.,TRBJ2-5,TRBV9,.
TGCGCCAGCAGCTTGGGGGGGGCCGGTCGCTACGAGCAGTACTTC,CASSLGGAGRYEQYF,once,TRBJ2-7,TRBV5-1,.
TGCAGCGTTGAAGGCGGCGGACTAGCGGGGGTCTCTTCCTTC,CSVEGGGLAGVSSF,once,TRBJ2-1,TRBV29-1,TRBD2
TGTGCCACCAGCTCAGGGTCCTACAATGAGCAGTTCTTC,CATSSGSYNEQFF,.,TRBJ2-1,TRBV15,.
TGTGCCAGCAGTGAAGCGGGCGGGGGTCAATACAATGAGCAGTTCTTC,CASSEAGGGQYNEQFF,once,TRBJ2-1,TRBV2,TRBD2
TGTGCCAGCAGCTTGTCCGCAGGGGCCACTGAAGCTTTCTTT,CASSLSAGATEAFF,.,TRBJ1-1,TRBV7-9,.
TGCGCCAGCAGCCTAGGTTCGCATGAGCAGTTCTTC,CASSLGSHEQFF,.,TRBJ2-1,TRBV5-1,.
TGTGCCAGCAGCCCTCGGGGGGCTAGCACAGATACGCAGTATTTT,CASSPRGASTDTQYF,once,TRBJ2-3,TRBV7-9,.
TGTGCCAGCACCCTCTCCGGAGAGAACACTGAAGCTTTCTTT,CASTLSGENTEAFF,once,TRBJ1-1,TRBV6-2/TRBV6-3,.
TGTGCCAGCGGAACCGGGCCTCAGAGGGGCACCGGGGAGCTGTTTTTT,CASGTGPQRGTGELFF,.,TRBJ2-2,TRBV27,.